Below, 25 T cell receptor beta chains from the same sample are listed, as sequenced in a study of immune cell composition in non-small cell lung cancer (dated by TCRdb to the late 2010s). Preparation of the library involved the immunoSEQ multiplex PCR assay. Sourced from immuneACCESS, this table was stored by TCRdb with only in-frame sequences that have V and J called. A share of the clones is absent; for the studies checked, an unresolved V gene accounts for under half, and the remainder has no known explanation. The sample records about 2,100 clones, roughly four fifths of which are singletons. The top ten clones comprise over 20% of the sample. Sequencing was performed on lung tumor tissue. The receptors were sampled from a human donor with non-small cell lung cancer.

About this clone itself: Compared with germline, one end of the junction differs, possibly owing to a read error. V and J are TRBV7-7 and TRBJ2-5; no clear D. CDR1 is SSHAT and CDR2 is FNYEAQ in the germline V gene (reference sequence). There are 14 residues in the CDR3. CDR3 protein: CASSLGLPSETQYF. In nucleotides, the CDR3 is TGTGCTAGCAGCTTAGGCCTACCAAGCGAGACCCAGTACTTC.

The chain recombines TRBV7-8 with TRBJ2-2; 7 positions agree with TRBD2. Trimming took 3 bases from V and 7 from J; bases not matched to a gene: 5. The germline V gene encodes CDR1 SGHVS and CDR2 FQNEAQ. The CDR3 totals 14 residues. The CDR3: CASSFRLAGGELFF. DNA of the CDR3: TGTGCCAGCAGCTTCAGACTAGCTGGCGGGGAGCTGTTTTTT.

The rearrangement links TRBV4-1 to TRBJ1-1; unclear D gene. The CDR3 extends over 14 amino acids. Germline CDR1 MGHRA, CDR2 YSYEKL. Between the trimmed V and J ends, which lost 0 bases and 6 bases, there was a span of 11 bases. The CDR3, as DNA: TGCGCCAGCAGCCAAGAGGCGGGATTGGCTGAAGCTTTCTTT. Translated: CASSQEAGLAEAFF.

The CDR3 loop reads CASSDTRVVLGGGSTGELFF. The CDR3 DNA follows: TGTGCCAGCAGCGATACAAGAGTGGTTCTCGGGGGGGGGAGCACCGGGGAGCTGTTTTTT. The chain has TRBV11-3 and TRBJ2-2; the match to TRBD2 covers 8 bases. Trimming cost V 5 bases and J 4 bases; bases outside gene matches: 21. Germline V gene lookup returns CDR1 SGHNT and CDR2 YENEEA. The CDR3 is 20 residues long.

This chain connects TRBV19 to TRBJ1-1; perhaps TRBD1 as D (5 bases). From germline, CDR1 is LNHDA and CDR2 SQIVND (reference sequence). Trimming took off 5 bases at V and 0 bases at J, with 10 bases between the two ends. This CDR3 contains 14 residues. As DNA, the CDR3 is TGTGCCAGTAGTTGGGGCCGAATGAACACTGAAGCTTTCTTT. Translating it yields CASSWGRMNTEAFF.

J is TRBJ1-5 and V is TRBV30; D is ambiguous. The CDR3 spans 13 residues. V lost 2 bases, J lost 1 base, and 6 bases lay in between. Germline CDR1 reads GTSNPN; CDR2 reads SVGIG (reference sequence). CDR3: CAWSSRSNQPQHF. DNA of the CDR3: TGTGCCTGGAGTAGCAGGAGCAATCAGCCCCAGCATTTT.

This chain connects TRBV11-1 to TRBJ2-5, with TRBD1 as a possible D gene (6 bases). The CDR3 has 14 residues. Germline CDR1 and CDR2: SGHAT and FQDESV (reference sequence). V lost 4 bases to trimming and J lost 5 bases, with 14 bases between them. The DNA for the CDR3 is TGTGCCAGCAGCTCCTTACAGGGTTTGGAGACCCAGTACTTC. The encoded protein is CASSSLQGLETQYF.

V usage is TRBV5-5 and J usage is TRBJ2-3; 10 bases fit TRBD2. The CDR3 totals 18 residues. J gave up 0 bases and V 5 bases, and 12 bases lay outside the gene matches. Germline assignment: CDR1 SGHKS and CDR2 YYEKEE (reference sequence). The CDR3 protein is CASSSQLAGGPSTDTQYF. The CDR3 DNA reads TGTGCCAGCAGTTCCCAGTTAGCGGGGGGACCGAGCACAGATACGCAGTATTTT.

The chain uses TRBV5-4 and TRBJ1-2; D might be TRBD1 (6 bases). V was clipped by 0 bases and J by 7 bases, with 16 bases between them. Germline CDR1 SGHNT, CDR2 YYREEE (reference sequence). The CDR3 contains 15 residues. The chain's CDR3 is CASSLEARGTGGYTF. CDR3 nucleotide sequence: TGTGCCAGCAGCTTGGAGGCCAGGGGCACGGGTGGCTACACCTTC.

The chain uses TRBV11-1 and TRBJ2-2; TRBD2 might be the D (5 bases). The CDR3 is 15 amino acids. V lost 0 bases, J lost 3 bases, and 8 bases lay in between. Germline CDR1 SGHAT, CDR2 FQDESV (reference sequence). The CDR3: CASSLAGVDTGELFF. In DNA, the CDR3 is TGTGCCAGCAGCTTAGCGGGAGTGGACACCGGGGAGCTGTTTTTT.

This clone was picked up a small number of times. The CDR3: CASGLAGGTDTQYF. CDR3 nucleotide sequence: TGTGCCAGCGGGCTAGCGGGCGGCACAGATACGCAGTATTTT. The chain is built from TRBV7-8 and TRBJ2-3, with TRBD2 matching over 8 bases. The CDR3 has 14 amino acids. Germline V gives CDR1 SGHVS, CDR2 FQNEAQ. V trimming: 8 bases; J trimming: 1 base; junction bases outside the gene matches: 5. The full variable domain, rest sourced from reference TRBV7-8 and TRBJ2-3, is GAGVSQSPRYKVAKRGQDVALRCDPISGHVSLFWYQQALGQGPEFLTYFQNEAQLDKSGLPSDRFFAERPEGSVSTLKIQRTQQEDSAVYLCASGLAGGTDTQYFGPGTRLTVL.

V gene TRBV7-2 combines with J gene TRBJ2-1; D is unclear. The V end lost 2 bases, the J end lost 0 bases, and 8 bases lay between the germline ends. The germline CDR1 and CDR2 sequences are SGHTA and FQGNSA. The CDR3 sequence is 15 residues long. Here the CDR3 reads CASSLNPSSYNEQFF. The DNA of the CDR3 is TGTGCCAGCAGCTTAAACCCGAGCTCCTACAATGAGCAGTTCTTC.

V and J are TRBV6-5 and TRBJ1-2; the match to TRBD1 covers 8 bases. The CDR3 runs 13 residues. Germline-derived CDR1 and CDR2 are MNHEY and SVGAGI. Trimming removed 4 bases from V and 9 bases from J; junction bases left unmatched: 7. In nucleotides, the CDR3 is TGTGCCAGCAGTTCCGGACAGGGCCGACGCTACACCTTC. Residues: CASSSGQGRRYTF.

In this sample, this clone turned up a few times. This chain joins TRBV5-1 and TRBJ2-5; the D gene is possibly TRBD1 (6 bases). Trimming stripped 4 bases from V and 4 bases from J, with 17 bases between. Germline CDR1 SGHRS, CDR2 YFSETQ. The CDR3 runs to 15 residues. CDR3 amino acids: CASSPQTTGTETQYF. The CDR3 DNA reads as TGCGCCAGCAGCCCGCAAACCACAGGGACAGAGACCCAGTACTTC.

This clone showed up just a few times. V gene TRBV13 combines with J gene TRBJ2-5, with 10 bases that match TRBD2. The CDR3 has 16 residues. V dropped 0 bases and J dropped 5; count of bases not matched to a gene: 6. CDR1 and CDR2 from the germline V gene are PRHDT and FYEKMQ (reference sequence). The DNA for the CDR3 is TGTGCCAGCAGCTTAGGCCTAGGAGCGGGGGGGGAGACCCAGTACTTC. Amino acid sequence: CASSLGLGAGGETQYF.

The rearrangement joins TRBV7-9 to TRBJ2-3, with 9 bases that match TRBD1. The trim removed 5 bases at V and 4 bases at J, leaving 1 base unmatched. CDR3 length: 13 amino acids. Germline loops: CDR1 SEHNR, CDR2 FQNEAQ (reference sequence). The CDR3 DNA reads TGTGCCAGCAGCCGGGACAGGGCAGATACGCAGTATTTT. This sequence encodes CASSRDRADTQYF.

This rearrangement joins TRBV5-4 to TRBJ2-2, with D tentatively TRBD1 (6 bases). The CDR3 has 15 amino acids. Trimming pared 0 bases from V and 2 bases from J, leaving 8 bases between. Germline V gives CDR1 SGHNT, CDR2 YYREEE (reference sequence). CDR3 sequence: CASSLEQGNTGELFF. For the CDR3, the DNA is TGTGCCAGCAGCTTGGAACAGGGTAACACCGGGGAGCTGTTTTTT.

The sample holds one count of this clone. The CDR3 nucleotides read TGTGCCAGTAGTCTTGGACAGGAGCTTAATCAGCCCCAGCATTTT. It yields the protein CASSLGQELNQPQHF. This chain connects TRBV19 to TRBJ1-5, with 7 bases that match TRBD1. The germline V gene has CDR1 LNHDA and CDR2 SQIVND (reference sequence). CDR3 length: 15 amino acids. The V and J ends lost 5 bases and 4 bases, in that order; junction bases with no gene match: 8.

This clone was observed a handful of times. The chain employs TRBV29-1 and TRBJ2-5; 9 bases agree with TRBD1. Per the germline V gene, CDR1 is SQVTM and CDR2 is ANQGSEA. V lost 5 bases, J lost 4 bases, and 8 bases stayed unmatched. This CDR3 contains 14 residues. CDR3 coding DNA: TGCAGCGTTCAGAGGGACAGGGTAACAGAGACCCAGTACTTC. Amino acids: CSVQRDRVTETQYF.

This rearrangement joins TRBV5-6 to TRBJ2-1; maybe TRBD1 (5 bases). Germline assignment: CDR1 SGHDT and CDR2 YYEEEE. V was clipped by 0 bases and J by 7 bases, with 14 bases between them. CDR3 length: 15 amino acids. The CDR3 is CASSLGRVDGNEQFF. The CDR3 bases are TGTGCCAGCAGCTTGGGCAGGGTAGATGGTAATGAGCAGTTCTTC.

Only a few counts were recorded for this clone. The V call is TRBV19, the J call TRBJ2-2, with a tentative D call TRBD2 (6 bases). The CDR3 is made up of 15 amino acids. V was shortened by 3 bases and J by 5 bases, with 13 bases between the two germline ends. From germline, CDR1 is LNHDA and CDR2 SQIVND (reference sequence). CDR3 loop: CASSITRAGTGELFF. The CDR3 DNA reads TGTGCCAGTAGTATCACTCGGGCGGGGACCGGGGAGCTGTTTTTT.

This clone appeared a few times. The chain uses TRBV27 and TRBJ1-1, with TRBD1 matching 7 bases. Germline values: CDR1 MNHEY, CDR2 SMNVEV (reference sequence). The CDR3 totals 14 residues. Unmatched junction bases numbered 12, after V lost 4 bases and J lost 10 bases. The CDR3 loop is CASSYTGTVVSAFF. The DNA for the CDR3 is TGTGCCAGCAGTTACACCGGGACAGTTGTCTCAGCTTTCTTT.

The V gene is TRBV7-3, the J gene TRBJ2-5, with 9 bases matching TRBD1. The CDR3 totals 16 residues. The germline CDR1 and CDR2 sequences are SGHTA and FQGTGA. J lost 3 bases, V lost 8 bases, and 13 bases had no gene match. CDR3 in amino acids: CASRFEGQGSEETQYF. The CDR3 DNA reads as TGTGCCAGCCGTTTTGAGGGACAGGGTTCGGAAGAGACCCAGTACTTC.

In its sample, this clone was seen a few times. The V call is TRBV11-3, the J call TRBJ2-1, with TRBD2 matching over 10 bases. Germline CDR1 SGHNT, CDR2 YENEEA. The length of the CDR3 is 15 residues. V shed 1 base, J shed 5 bases, and the junction held 2 bases outside the gene matches. The CDR3 loop is CASSLAAGGNNEQFF. In nucleotides, the CDR3 is TGTGCCAGCAGCTTAGCAGCGGGGGGGAACAATGAGCAGTTCTTC.

This clone was observed a few times. The gene calls are TRBV5-1 and TRBJ2-3; D unclear. The CDR3 totals 14 residues. V lost 0 bases and J 2 bases, leaving 7 bases between the germline ends. CDR1 and CDR2 (germline): SGHRS, YFSETQ. CDR3 amino acids: CASSLEFYTDTQYF. CDR3 nucleotide sequence: TGCGCCAGCAGCTTGGAGTTCTACACAGATACGCAGTATTTT.